This T cell receptor beta chain was recovered during a study of OX40 agonist ivuxolimab in advanced cancers. Study at large: A diagnosis of hepatocellular carcinoma, melanoma, renal cell or head and neck cancer was present in dose-escalation patients.

This CDR3 region has 17 residues. CDR1 is GTSNPN, CDR2 SVGIG, per germline (reference sequence). Trimming shortened V by 0 bases and J by 2 bases, and 17 bases separated the two germline ends. Whole-study results and caveats: The 0.1-3.0 mg/kg partial responders had among the lowest clonal expansion.

Details on this clone: Its antigen is as yet unknown.

Assay used: immunoSEQ multiplex PCR; TCRdb lists only in-frame clones, some missing. The table lists tens of thousands of clones, around 80% of them singletons, with around 15% in the top ten. The sample consisted of CD4+ or CD8+ T cells sorted from blood, taken in a trial of the OX40 agonist ivuxolimab. The TCR was taken from an adult with an advanced solid tumor such as melanoma, head and neck, liver or kidney cancer. The chain combines TRBV30 with TRBJ1-3, with a possible D match to TRBD1 (5 bases). The CDR3 nucleotides are TGTGCCTGGAGTGTACCCCGAAAGGGACGTCCTGGAAACACCATATATTTT. It is translated as CAWSVPRKGRPGNTIYF.